What follows are 23 T cell receptor beta chains derived from one specimen sequenced in a study of T-cell reconstitution after alpha-beta-depleted transplantation in children. Preparation of the TCRbeta library involved a method that used unique molecular identifiers. TCRdb reprocessed the PCR reads via MiXCR and lists one record per CDR3 protein. The repertoire holds about 500,000 distinct CDR3 sequences, with over 25% as singletons. The source was PBMCs from the stem cell graft donor, collected from the stem cell graft. These receptors were obtained from a human donor who donated a stem cell graft to a child with aplastic anemia.

The chain carries TRBV6-4 and TRBJ2-7; D unresolved. The length of the CDR3 is 10 residues. Per the germline V gene, CDR1 is MRHNA and CDR2 is SNTAGT. The germline V and J ends were trimmed by 3 bases and 4 bases, with 1 base remaining between them. The CDR3 sequence is CASSEYEQYV. The CDR3 bases are TGTGCCAGCAGTGAGTACGAGCAGTACGTC.

The chain is built from TRBV5-5 and TRBJ2-3; 7 bases agree with TRBD1. The CDR3 is 17 amino acids. Germline lookup yields CDR1 SGHKS and CDR2 YYEKEE (reference sequence). The V gene end was trimmed by 7 bases and the J gene end by 5 bases; junction bases not matched to a gene: 19. CDR3 sequence: CASVLNVDRASVDTQYF. The CDR3 bases are TGTGCCAGCGTGCTCAATGTTGACAGGGCTTCCGTAGATACGCAGTATTTT.

This clonotype was seen more than once but under ten times. This chain links TRBV6-1 with TRBJ2-3, with D uncertain. V was pared by 6 bases and J by 2 bases, with 9 bases between. This CDR3 contains 13 residues. Germline V gene data show CDR1 as MNHNS and CDR2 as SASEGT. The CDR3 reads CASRLPNTDTQYF. For the CDR3, the DNA is TGTGCCAGCAGACTCCCGAACACAGATACGCAGTATTTT.

This clonotype occurred a few times. CDR3 sequence reads: CASSESGVWPQHF. DNA for the CDR3: TGTGCCAGCAGTGAATCGGGGGTTTGGCCCCAGCATTTT. V usage is TRBV25-1 and J usage is TRBJ1-5; possibly TRBD1 for D (5 bases). This CDR3 is 13 amino acids long. V lost 1 base, J lost 9 bases, and 10 bases lay in between. Germline CDR1 and CDR2: MGHDK and SYGVNS.

The V and J genes are TRBV20-1 and TRBJ1-5; tentatively, D is TRBD1 (5 bases). Germline V gene sequence: CDR1 DFQATT, CDR2 SNEGSKA (reference sequence). This CDR3 spans 16 amino acids. The V gene lost 2 bases and the J gene lost 2 bases, with 16 bases spanning the gap. This CDR3 reads CSARSRGGDRNQPQHF. CDR3 DNA sequence: TGCAGTGCTAGAAGCCGCGGGGGGGATCGCAATCAGCCCCAGCATTTT.

The V gene is TRBV6-2 or TRBV6-3, the J gene TRBJ2-7, with TRBD2 identical over 7 bases. V dropped 8 bases and J dropped 3; count of bases not matched to a gene: 7. This CDR3 contains 13 residues. Looked up from germline, CDR1 is MNHEY and CDR2 is SVGEGT. CDR3 amino acids: CASGGREGYEQYF. CDR3 DNA: TGTGCCAGCGGAGGCAGGGAGGGCTACGAGCAGTACTTC.

The rearrangement uses TRBV5-1 and TRBJ2-7; a weak D match, TRBD1 (6 bases). V lost 3 bases and J lost 4, with 11 bases in between. Germline values: CDR1 SGHRS, CDR2 YFSETQ. The CDR3 has 13 residues. The CDR3 region has the DNA TGCGCCAGCAGCTGGACACAGGGTTACGAGCAGTACTTC. It encodes CASSWTQGYEQYF. Together with reference TRBV5-1 and TRBJ2-7, the CDR3 gives the full variable domain: KAGVTQTPRYLIKTRGQQVTLSCSPISGHRSVSWYQQTPGQGLQFLFEYFSETQRNKGNFPGRFSGRQFSNSRSEMNVSTLELGDSALYLCASSWTQGYEQYFGPGTRLTVT.

This clonotype was counted between two and nine times. The DNA for the CDR3 is TGTGCCAGCAGTGGTAGCGGCCAAGAGACCCAGTACTTC. Translated, it gives CASSGSGQETQYF. This chain connects TRBV2 to TRBJ2-5; weak D call: TRBD2 (6 bases). Per germline, CDR1 SNHLY and CDR2 FYNNEI. V was trimmed by 4 bases and J by 1 base, leaving 7 bases between them. This CDR3 region has 13 residues.

This clonotype has a handful of counts. CDR3 nucleotide sequence: TGTGCCAGCAGCTCCACTAGACTGATCACAGATACGCAGTATTTT. This gives the protein CASSSTRLITDTQYF. The J gene is TRBJ2-3, the V gene TRBV11-2; weak D call: TRBD2 (5 bases). Germline values: CDR1 SGHAT, CDR2 FQNNGV. V lost 4 bases and J lost 2, with 13 bases in between. This CDR3 has 15 residues.

The sample holds one count of this clonotype. The chain employs TRBV12-3 or TRBV12-4 and TRBJ2-1; the match to TRBD2 covers 10 bases. The ends lost 5 bases at V and 7 bases at J; junction bases unmatched: 5. The CDR3 sequence is 14 residues long. Here the CDR3 reads CASSTLAGVNEQFF. CDR3 sequence (DNA): TGTGCCAGCAGTACCCTAGCGGGGGTAAATGAGCAGTTCTTC.

J is TRBJ2-5 and V is TRBV20-1; TRBD2 matches at 10 bases. The CDR3 sequence is 16 residues long. V was clipped by 6 bases and J by 4 bases; unmatched bases: 14. Germline V gene lookup returns CDR1 DFQATT and CDR2 SNEGSKA (reference sequence). The CDR3 nucleotides read TGCAGTGCCCCGGTAGTAGCGGGAGGTCGGGCAGAGACCCAGTACTTC. It encodes CSAPVVAGGRAETQYF.

This rearrangement joins TRBV12-3 or TRBV12-4 to TRBJ1-6; D unresolved. The CDR3 totals 15 residues. The V gene lost 6 bases and the J gene lost 7 bases, with 16 bases spanning the gap. The CDR3 sequence is CASSPGSLLNSPLHF. CDR3 bases: TGTGCCAGCAGCCCTGGGTCACTCCTAAATTCACCCCTCCACTTT.

This clonotype was seen a few times. This chain connects TRBV6-5 to TRBJ1-4; no firm D call. The CDR3 loop spans 15 amino acids. Between the trimmed V and J ends, which lost 0 bases and 5 bases, there was a span of 10 bases. CDR1 is MNHEY and CDR2 is SVGAGI in the germline V gene. The CDR3 loop reads CASSYSPKRNEKLFF. DNA of the CDR3: TGTGCCAGCAGTTACTCTCCGAAAAGGAATGAAAAACTGTTTTTT.

This clonotype showed up just a few times. The genes are TRBV4-3 and TRBJ2-1; TRBD2 aligns across 14 bases. After removal of 0 bases from V and 1 base from J, the junction contained 5 bases not matched to a gene. Germline CDR1 reads LGHNA; CDR2 reads YSLEER. The CDR3 is 19 residues long. The CDR3, as DNA: TGCGCCAGCAGCCAAGATCGACTAGCGGGAGGGCCGTCCTACAATGAGCAGTTCTTC. It is translated as CASSQDRLAGGPSYNEQFF.

The chain is built from TRBV19 and TRBJ1-4; D ambiguous. Germline assignment: CDR1 LNHDA and CDR2 SQIVND (reference sequence). This CDR3 is built from 14 residues. Trimming took off 6 bases at V and 3 bases at J, with 11 bases between the two ends. The CDR3 DNA sequence: TGTGCCAGTAGAGGTTGGGTAGCTAATGAAAAACTGTTTTTT. It codes for CASRGWVANEKLFF.

This sequence joins TRBV29-1 and TRBJ2-4; TRBD2 is a possible D gene (6 bases). The CDR3 is 11 amino acids. Trimming took off 5 bases at V and 9 bases at J, with 11 bases between the two ends. Germline V gene sequence: CDR1 SQVTM, CDR2 ANQGSEA. CDR3: CSVWGDGIQYF. The CDR3, as DNA: TGCAGCGTTTGGGGGGACGGCATTCAGTACTTC.

This clonotype came up a few times. CDR3 region: CATSRDWETQYF. CDR3 sequence (DNA): TGTGCCACCAGCAGAGATTGGGAGACCCAGTACTTC. This chain joins TRBV15 and TRBJ2-5, with unresolved D. CDR1 and CDR2 from the germline V gene are LNHNV and YYDKDF (reference sequence). This CDR3 has 12 residues. The V end was cut by 0 bases, the J end by 5 bases, with 4 bases between. The variable domain in full, completed from reference TRBV15 and TRBJ2-5, reads DAMVIQNPRYQVTQFGKPVTLSCSQTLNHNVMYWYQQKSSQAPKLLFHYYDKDFNNEADTPDNFQSRRPNTSFCFLDIRSPGLGDTAMYLCATSRDWETQYFGPGTRLLVL.

The table lists this clonotype with a few counts. This chain uses TRBV25-1 with TRBJ1-1; TRBD1 matches 9 bases. Germline-derived CDR1 and CDR2 are MGHDK and SYGVNS. V dropped 7 bases and J dropped 5; count of bases not matched to a gene: 5. The length of the CDR3 is 13 residues. The CDR3 nucleotides are TGTGCCAGCAATCGACAGGGGGGAACTGAAGCTTTCTTT. Its translation: CASNRQGGTEAFF.

This clonotype was counted a few times. The V and J genes are TRBV28 and TRBJ1-2; a weak D match, TRBD1 (5 bases). The germline V and J ends were trimmed by 3 bases and 3 bases, with 17 bases remaining between them. Germline CDR1 reads MDHEN; CDR2 reads SYDVKM. The CDR3 is 16 residues long. CDR3 amino acids: CASSLGQGGGYYGYTF. In nucleotides, the CDR3 is TGTGCCAGCAGTTTGGGGCAGGGAGGAGGGTACTATGGCTACACCTTC.

This clonotype was recorded at least ten times. V gene TRBV27 combines with J gene TRBJ2-1, with TRBD2 identical over 11 bases. CDR3 size: 15 residues. Germline CDR1 reads MNHEY; CDR2 reads SMNVEV (reference sequence). V lost 6 bases, J lost 5 bases, and 6 bases stayed unmatched. Written as DNA, the CDR3 is TGTGCCAGCAGCTTGGGGACTAGCGGTAACAATGAGCAGTTCTTC. It is translated as CASSLGTSGNNEQFF.

The chain employs TRBV28 and TRBJ2-1; 12 nucleotides agree with TRBD2. Germline V gene sequence: CDR1 MDHEN, CDR2 SYDVKM. V was pared by 5 bases and J by 0 bases, with 5 bases of the junction left unmatched. CDR3 size: 17 residues. The CDR3 region is CASSRLAGEISYNEQFF. CDR3 nucleotides: TGTGCCAGCAGTAGACTAGCGGGAGAGATCTCCTACAATGAGCAGTTCTTC.

V is TRBV11-1 and J is TRBJ1-3; 7 bases agree with TRBD1. Losses at the gene ends were 4 bases for V and 1 base for J; bases not matched to a gene: 1. Germline CDR1 and CDR2: SGHAT and FQDESV (reference sequence). The CDR3 sequence is 14 residues long. In DNA form, the CDR3 reads TGTGCCAGCAGCTCAGGGGGTTCTGGAAACACCATATATTTT. This codes for CASSSGGSGNTIYF. Full variable domain (remainder filled in from reference TRBV11-1 and TRBJ1-3): EAEVAQSPRYKITEKSQAVAFWCDPISGHATLYWYRQILGQGPELLVQFQDESVVDDSQLPKDRFSAERLKGVDSTLKIQPAELGDSAMYLCASSSGGSGNTIYFGEGSWLTVV.

The table lists this clonotype with many counts. This chain joins TRBV7-9 and TRBJ2-7, with unresolved D. Germline-derived CDR1 and CDR2 are SEHNR and FQNEAQ (reference sequence). Trimming left V 2 bases short and J 6 bases short, with 8 bases between. The CDR3 has 12 amino acids. Written as DNA, the CDR3 is TGTGCCAGCAGCTTATCGGGTGCCGAGCAGTACTTC. It yields the protein CASSLSGAEQYF.